This T cell receptor beta chain was recorded in a study of shared clonotypes between healthy human individuals. Only Caucasian adults living in Nashville, Tennessee served as donors. The CDR3 spans 13 residues. Between the trimmed V and J ends, which lost 4 bases and 8 bases, there was a span of 14 bases. The germline V gene has CDR1 SEHNR and CDR2 FQNEAQ (reference sequence). The genomic DNA of each subset was split evenly across several immunoSEQ plates. Unsorted PBMC replicate PCRs used around 310 ng DNA, approximately 30,000 T cell genomes. Measured with immunoSEQ multiplex PCR; TCRdb has only the in-frame clones, and not every one. The sample yields 490,000 or so clones, 70% to 80% seen once.

Sequencing was done on a sample of PBMCs. This rearrangement joins TRBV7-9 to TRBJ1-2; no reliable D call. The receptor comes from a woman in her 40s in good health. Some clones in this sample may be carry-over from other donors' samples. The CDR3 sequence: CASSSEPGSGYTF. The CDR3 region has the DNA TGTGCCAGCAGCTCAGAGCCCGGGTCGGGCTACACCTTC.